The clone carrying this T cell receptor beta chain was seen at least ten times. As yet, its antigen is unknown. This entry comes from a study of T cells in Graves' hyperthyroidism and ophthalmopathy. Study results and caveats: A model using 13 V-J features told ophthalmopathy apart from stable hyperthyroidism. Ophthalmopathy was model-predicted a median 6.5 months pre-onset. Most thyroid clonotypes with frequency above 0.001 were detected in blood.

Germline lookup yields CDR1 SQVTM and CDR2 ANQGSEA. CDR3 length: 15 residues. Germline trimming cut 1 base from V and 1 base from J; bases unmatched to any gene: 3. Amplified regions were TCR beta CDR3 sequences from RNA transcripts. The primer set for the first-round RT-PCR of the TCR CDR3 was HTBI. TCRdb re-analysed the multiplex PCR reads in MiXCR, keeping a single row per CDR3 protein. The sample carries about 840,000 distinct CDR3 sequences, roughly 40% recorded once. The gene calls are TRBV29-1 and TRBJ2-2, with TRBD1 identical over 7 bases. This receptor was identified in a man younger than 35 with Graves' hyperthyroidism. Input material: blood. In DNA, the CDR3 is TGCAGCGTTGAAGGACAGGGAAAGAACACCGGGGAGCTGTTTTTT. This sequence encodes CSVEGQGKNTGELFF.